This T cell receptor (beta chain) was sequenced for a study of identical twins. General study findings and limits: It was possible that invariant MAIT and iNKT cells partly confounded the zero-insertion analyses.

V dropped 3 bases and J dropped 5 bases, with 16 bases sitting between them. This CDR3 spans 14 amino acids. Germline V gene lookup returns CDR1 DFQATT and CDR2 SNEGSKA (reference sequence). TCRdb processed the 5' RACE reads anew with MiXCR; each CDR3 protein has one entry. This repertoire shows a few hundred thousand distinct CDR3 sequences, roughly an eighth found once; its top ten account for 4%. This clonotype was seen more than once but under ten times. Its antigen is currently unknown. These data are also associated with another study on yellow fever vaccine responses in identical twins. This second report adds: Vaccine-induced T cell responses in twins were reportedly observed to appear partly convergent, partly personalized.

This TCR was sampled from a woman aged 18-29 years in good health. The V gene is TRBV20-1, the J gene TRBJ2-5, with D perhaps TRBD2 (5 bases). The sample comprised memory (CD45RO+) T cells sorted from blood. The CDR3 loop is CSASIRNRGETQYF. As DNA, the CDR3 is TGCAGTGCTAGCATTCGGAATAGAGGGGAGACCCAGTACTTC.